The T cell receptor (beta chain) under discussion was sequenced for a study of T cells in Graves' hyperthyroidism and ophthalmopathy. General observations from the study: Most clonotypes that expanded in the thyroid above 0.001 also showed up in blood. Median prediction lead before ophthalmopathy onset was about 6.5 months with the model.

About this clonotype: The antigen is undetermined.

The investigators amplified TCR beta CDR3 regions from RNA transcripts. Researchers ran a first-round RT-PCR on the TCR CDR3 using the HTBI primer set. TCRdb itself ran the multiplex PCR reads through MiXCR, one entry per CDR3 protein. This table has a few hundred thousand distinct CDR3 sequences, around 42% appearing once. Germline loops: CDR1 SEHNR, CDR2 FQNEAQ (reference sequence). The CDR3 extends over 15 amino acids. With V trimmed by 3 bases and J by 7 bases, 9 bases remained unmatched. This TCR derives from a woman aged 18-29 years with Graves' hyperthyroidism. The sample comprised peripheral blood or thyroid tissue (not recorded which). The V and J genes are TRBV7-9 and TRBJ2-5; 9 bases map to TRBD2. The CDR3 sequence: CASSLTAGGGATQYF. In nucleotides, the CDR3 is TGTGCCAGCAGCTTGACAGCGGGAGGAGGAGCGACCCAGTACTTC.